These T cell receptor beta chains were read from a single sample in a study of blood T cell repertoires in COVID-19. Clones were sequenced by immunoSEQ multiplex PCR, and TCRdb holds only the in-frame ones, with some missing. The sample has about 240,000 clones; approximately 88% are singletons. Sample: peripheral blood. These receptors were taken from a woman in her thirties with acute or convalescent COVID-19. The CDR3 runs from the conserved cysteine through the conserved F or W. D genes are given only for firm matches. Not every row has a clone size; where given, it reads once, few, many or a size class.

j_call: TRBJ1-4
v_call: TRBV4-3
d_call: -
clone_size: -
cdr3_aa: CASSQEGTVSEKLFF
cdr3_nt: TGCGCCAGCAGCCAAGAAGGGACTGTCAGCGAAAAACTGTTTTTT

j_call: TRBJ2-3
v_call: TRBV11-2
d_call: TRBD2
clone_size: -
cdr3_aa: CASSPLAGAGDTQYF
cdr3_nt: TGTGCCAGCAGCCCCCTCGCGGGAGCGGGAGATACGCAGTATTTT

j_call: TRBJ2-4
v_call: TRBV27
d_call: TRBD1
clone_size: -
cdr3_aa: CASSLSRRGLAKNIQYF
cdr3_nt: TGTGCCAGCAGTTTATCTCGCAGGGGGCTAGCCAAAAACATTCAGTACTTC

j_call: TRBJ2-5
v_call: TRBV29-1
d_call: TRBD2
clone_size: -
cdr3_aa: CSVGLAGETQYF
cdr3_nt: TGCAGCGTTGGTCTAGCGGGGGAGACCCAGTACTTC

j_call: TRBJ2-6
v_call: TRBV19
d_call: -
clone_size: -
cdr3_aa: CASRTGGANVLTF
cdr3_nt: TGTGCCAGTAGGACAGGCGGCGCCAACGTCCTGACTTTC

j_call: TRBJ2-1
v_call: TRBV9
d_call: TRBD2
clone_size: -
cdr3_aa: CASSAFGGRAGDEQFF
cdr3_nt: TGTGCCAGCAGCGCTTTCGGCGGGAGGGCCGGGGATGAGCAGTTCTTC

j_call: TRBJ2-7
v_call: TRBV5-1
d_call: TRBD2
clone_size: -
cdr3_aa: CASSARKGRASSEQYF
cdr3_nt: TGCGCCAGCAGCGCCCGCAAAGGGAGGGCCTCGAGTGAGCAGTACTTC

j_call: TRBJ2-1
v_call: TRBV19
d_call: TRBD2
clone_size: -
cdr3_aa: CASTRLAGAYNEQFF
cdr3_nt: TGTGCCAGTACACGGCTAGCGGGGGCCTACAATGAGCAGTTCTTC

j_call: TRBJ1-2
v_call: TRBV10-3
d_call: -
clone_size: -
cdr3_aa: CAISDEGARDYGYTF
cdr3_nt: TGTGCCATCAGTGATGAGGGCGCGAGGGACTATGGCTACACCTTC

j_call: TRBJ1-1
v_call: TRBV27
d_call: -
clone_size: -
cdr3_aa: CASSSLGADTEAFF
cdr3_nt: TGTGCCAGCAGTTCGTTAGGGGCCGACACTGAAGCTTTCTTT

j_call: TRBJ2-3
v_call: TRBV7-9
d_call: TRBD2
clone_size: -
cdr3_aa: CASSLGAGGNTDTQYF
cdr3_nt: TGTGCCAGCAGCTTAGGAGCGGGAGGCAACACAGATACGCAGTATTTT

j_call: TRBJ1-1
v_call: TRBV7-9
d_call: -
clone_size: -
cdr3_aa: CASSLGGGAPGTEAFF
cdr3_nt: TGTGCCAGCAGCTTAGGGGGGGGCGCACCGGGCACTGAAGCTTTCTTT

j_call: TRBJ2-2
v_call: TRBV4-3
d_call: TRBD2
clone_size: -
cdr3_aa: CASSQDRVAGVSNTGELFF
cdr3_nt: TGCGCCAGCAGCCAAGATCGGGTAGCGGGAGTATCGAACACCGGGGAGCTGTTTTTT

j_call: TRBJ1-4
v_call: TRBV7-9
d_call: -
clone_size: -
cdr3_aa: CASSARRENEKLFF
cdr3_nt: TGTGCCAGCAGCGCTAGACGGGAAAATGAAAAACTGTTTTTT

j_call: TRBJ1-5
v_call: TRBV7-9
d_call: -
clone_size: once
cdr3_aa: CASSLTGGGNQPQHF
cdr3_nt: TGTGCCAGCAGCTTGACTGGGGGGGGCAATCAGCCCCAGCATTTT

j_call: TRBJ2-5
v_call: TRBV6-2/TRBV6-3
d_call: -
clone_size: -
cdr3_aa: CASSYIRERETQYF
cdr3_nt: TGTGCCAGCAGTTACATTCGGGAGCGAGAGACCCAGTACTTC

j_call: TRBJ1-2
v_call: TRBV7-8
d_call: -
clone_size: -
cdr3_aa: CASSLGQYNYGYTF
cdr3_nt: TGTGCCAGCAGCTTAGGGCAGTATAACTATGGCTACACCTTC

j_call: TRBJ2-3
v_call: TRBV7-9
d_call: -
clone_size: -
cdr3_aa: CASSSEQYF
cdr3_nt: TGTGCCAGCAGCTCAGAGCAGTATTTT

j_call: TRBJ2-7
v_call: TRBV30
d_call: TRBD2
clone_size: -
cdr3_aa: CAWIFSGRARNEQYF
cdr3_nt: TGTGCCTGGATTTTTAGCGGGAGGGCTCGGAACGAGCAGTACTTC

j_call: TRBJ1-6
v_call: TRBV5-8
d_call: -
clone_size: -
cdr3_aa: CASSLDSSYNSPLHF
cdr3_nt: TGTGCCAGCAGCCTGGACAGCTCCTATAATTCACCCCTCCACTTT

j_call: TRBJ2-5
v_call: TRBV25-1
d_call: TRBD1
clone_size: -
cdr3_aa: CASSVGTGDPETQYF
cdr3_nt: TGTGCCAGCAGTGTAGGGACAGGGGACCCGGAGACCCAGTACTTC

j_call: TRBJ2-1
v_call: TRBV24-1
d_call: TRBD2
clone_size: -
cdr3_aa: CATSDLSGSSYNEQFF
cdr3_nt: TGTGCCACCAGTGATTTAAGCGGGAGCTCCTACAATGAGCAGTTCTTC

j_call: TRBJ2-1
v_call: TRBV7-2
d_call: TRBD1
clone_size: -
cdr3_aa: CASSLAGQGGNEQFF
cdr3_nt: TGTGCCAGCAGCTTAGCGGGACAGGGCGGCAATGAGCAGTTCTTC

j_call: TRBJ1-5
v_call: TRBV7-2
d_call: -
clone_size: -
cdr3_aa: CASSLEWTQNQPQHF
cdr3_nt: TGTGCCAGCAGCTTAGAGTGGACACAAAATCAGCCCCAGCATTTT

j_call: TRBJ2-7
v_call: TRBV7-2
d_call: -
clone_size: -
cdr3_aa: CASSFGRGQTYEQYF
cdr3_nt: TGTGCCAGCAGCTTCGGGCGGGGCCAGACCTACGAGCAGTACTTC

j_call: TRBJ2-1
v_call: TRBV30
d_call: -
clone_size: -
cdr3_aa: CAWQIQGVVLAEYNEQFF
cdr3_nt: TGTGCCTGGCAAATACAGGGAGTGGTGCTAGCGGAATACAATGAGCAGTTCTTC

j_call: TRBJ2-7
v_call: TRBV7-7
d_call: TRBD1
clone_size: -
cdr3_aa: CASSLGQGDPPYEQYF
cdr3_nt: TGTGCCAGCAGCTTAGGCCAGGGGGACCCTCCCTACGAGCAGTACTTC

j_call: TRBJ2-3
v_call: TRBV11-3
d_call: TRBD2
clone_size: -
cdr3_aa: CASSLDLAGGLDTQYF
cdr3_nt: TGTGCCAGCAGCTTAGATCTTGCGGGAGGGTTGGATACGCAGTATTTT

j_call: TRBJ1-2
v_call: TRBV25-1
d_call: -
clone_size: -
cdr3_aa: CATLLGDGYTF
cdr3_nt: TGTGCCACCCTTCTAGGGGATGGCTACACCTTC

j_call: TRBJ2-5
v_call: TRBV5-1
d_call: -
clone_size: -
cdr3_aa: CASSPVGAETQYF
cdr3_nt: TGCGCCAGCAGCCCCGTAGGGGCTGAGACCCAGTACTTC

j_call: TRBJ2-1
v_call: TRBV7-8
d_call: -
clone_size: -
cdr3_aa: CASSRGPQTYNEQFF
cdr3_nt: TGTGCCAGCAGCCGAGGGCCCCAGACCTACAATGAGCAGTTCTTC

j_call: TRBJ2-1
v_call: TRBV3-1/TRBV3-2
d_call: -
clone_size: -
cdr3_aa: CASSQVHALGASYNEQFF
cdr3_nt: TGTGCCAGCAGCCAAGTTCATGCCCTGGGGGCATCCTACAATGAGCAGTTCTTC

j_call: TRBJ2-5
v_call: TRBV9
d_call: -
clone_size: -
cdr3_aa: CASSVSPVQETQYF
cdr3_nt: TGTGCCAGCAGCGTATCCCCGGTTCAAGAGACCCAGTACTTC

j_call: TRBJ2-1
v_call: TRBV19
d_call: -
clone_size: -
cdr3_aa: CASSIGLNEQFF
cdr3_nt: TGTGCCAGTAGTATCGGGTTGAATGAGCAGTTCTTC

j_call: TRBJ2-2
v_call: TRBV6-2/TRBV6-3
d_call: TRBD2
clone_size: -
cdr3_aa: CASSYSMRTSGIGELFF
cdr3_nt: TGTGCCAGCAGTTATTCCATGAGGACTAGCGGGATCGGGGAGCTGTTTTTT

j_call: TRBJ2-7
v_call: TRBV7-9
d_call: TRBD2
clone_size: -
cdr3_aa: CASSFDTGTNYEQYF
cdr3_nt: TGTGCCAGCAGCTTTGATACCGGGACTAACTACGAGCAGTACTTC

j_call: TRBJ1-2
v_call: TRBV12-3/TRBV12-4
d_call: -
clone_size: -
cdr3_aa: CASSDRGGYTF
cdr3_nt: TGTGCCAGCAGTGACCGGGGGGGCTACACCTTC

j_call: TRBJ2-2
v_call: TRBV18
d_call: -
clone_size: -
cdr3_aa: CASSPWQEVTGELFF
cdr3_nt: TGTGCCAGCTCACCATGGCAGGAAGTCACCGGGGAGCTGTTTTTT

j_call: TRBJ2-1
v_call: TRBV29-1
d_call: TRBD1
clone_size: -
cdr3_aa: CSGPLGQGHNEQFF
cdr3_nt: TGCAGCGGCCCCCTAGGACAGGGCCACAATGAGCAGTTCTTC

j_call: TRBJ1-1
v_call: TRBV9
d_call: -
clone_size: -
cdr3_aa: CASSVGGGTNTEAFF
cdr3_nt: TGTGCCAGCAGCGTAGGGGGGGGCACGAACACTGAAGCTTTCTTT

j_call: TRBJ2-4
v_call: TRBV6-2/TRBV6-3
d_call: -
clone_size: -
cdr3_aa: CASSYGQALAKNIQYF
cdr3_nt: TGTGCCAGCAGTTACGGGCAGGCCCTAGCCAAAAACATTCAGTACTTC

j_call: TRBJ2-1
v_call: TRBV5-1
d_call: TRBD2
clone_size: -
cdr3_aa: CASSLGTSEYNEQFF
cdr3_nt: TGCGCCAGCAGCTTGGGGACTAGCGAGTACAATGAGCAGTTCTTC

j_call: TRBJ1-5
v_call: TRBV28
d_call: -
clone_size: -
cdr3_aa: CASSLRAGNQPQHF
cdr3_nt: TGTGCCAGCAGTTTAAGGGCAGGGAATCAGCCCCAGCATTTT

j_call: TRBJ2-5
v_call: TRBV30
d_call: -
clone_size: -
cdr3_aa: CAWAGVETQYF
cdr3_nt: TGTGCCTGGGCAGGGGTAGAGACCCAGTACTTC

j_call: TRBJ2-5
v_call: TRBV7-2
d_call: TRBD2
clone_size: -
cdr3_aa: CASSVGLVGTQYF
cdr3_nt: TGTGCCAGCAGCGTGGGACTAGTCGGGACCCAGTACTTC

j_call: TRBJ2-2
v_call: TRBV19
d_call: TRBD2
clone_size: -
cdr3_aa: CASSGSGMNTGELFF
cdr3_nt: TGTGCCAGTAGTGGTAGCGGGATGAACACCGGGGAGCTGTTTTTT

j_call: TRBJ2-7
v_call: TRBV2
d_call: TRBD2
clone_size: -
cdr3_aa: CATKAGGVDEQYF
cdr3_nt: TGTGCCACCAAAGCGGGAGGAGTTGACGAGCAGTACTTC

j_call: TRBJ1-3
v_call: TRBV12-5
d_call: -
clone_size: few
cdr3_aa: CASGQTGRGNTIYF
cdr3_nt: TGTGCTAGTGGCCAAACAGGGCGAGGAAACACCATATATTTT

j_call: TRBJ2-7
v_call: TRBV12-5
d_call: -
clone_size: once
cdr3_aa: CASGLDRSYEQYF
cdr3_nt: TGTGCTAGTGGTTTGGACAGGTCCTACGAGCAGTACTTC

j_call: TRBJ2-3
v_call: TRBV9
d_call: -
clone_size: -
cdr3_aa: CASSVGPGAFTDTQYF
cdr3_nt: TGTGCCAGCAGCGTAGGCCCGGGAGCCTTCACAGATACGCAGTATTTT

j_call: TRBJ2-7
v_call: TRBV7-2
d_call: -
clone_size: -
cdr3_aa: CASSFSYEQYF
cdr3_nt: TGTGCCAGCAGCTTCTCGTACGAGCAGTACTTC

j_call: TRBJ1-3
v_call: TRBV29-1
d_call: -
clone_size: -
cdr3_aa: CSVDLGNTIYF
cdr3_nt: TGCAGTGTAGATCTTGGAAACACCATATATTTT

j_call: TRBJ1-6
v_call: TRBV18
d_call: -
clone_size: -
cdr3_aa: CASSKRERTNSPLHF
cdr3_nt: TGTGCCAGCTCAAAAAGGGAGCGGACGAATTCACCCCTCCACTTT

j_call: TRBJ1-5
v_call: TRBV19
d_call: -
clone_size: -
cdr3_aa: CASTLGQGSNQPQHF
cdr3_nt: TGTGCCAGTACCCTGGGCCAGGGTAGCAATCAGCCCCAGCATTTT

j_call: TRBJ1-2
v_call: TRBV12-3/TRBV12-4
d_call: -
clone_size: -
cdr3_aa: CASRGGTDGYTF
cdr3_nt: TGTGCCAGCAGGGGAGGGACGGATGGCTACACCTTC

j_call: TRBJ2-1
v_call: TRBV30
d_call: TRBD1
clone_size: -
cdr3_aa: CAWSPPGTGGNEQFF
cdr3_nt: TGTGCCTGGAGCCCCCCCGGGACAGGGGGCAATGAGCAGTTCTTC

j_call: TRBJ2-4
v_call: TRBV6-5
d_call: -
clone_size: -
cdr3_aa: CASRTFGGDKNIQYF
cdr3_nt: TGTGCCAGCAGGACCTTTGGAGGGGACAAAAACATTCAGTACTTC

j_call: TRBJ1-2
v_call: TRBV29-1
d_call: TRBD1
clone_size: -
cdr3_aa: CSAPGGRGYTF
cdr3_nt: TGCAGCGCGCCAGGGGGCCGTGGCTACACCTTC